The present TCR beta chain was sequenced within a study of blood T cell repertoires in COVID-19 (dated by TCRdb to the early 2020s). Looking at the study overall: The collaborator samples originated in the United States, Italy and Spain and spanned the acute and convalescent phases of COVID-19. The material from the prospective study consisted of cDNA or gDNA derived from T cells, B-cell-depleted T cells, or PBMCs. Subjects who had been exposed to COVID-19, were actively infected with it, or had recovered from it provided the deeply sampled blood TCRbeta repertoires that made up the dataset. The repertoires were released in a freely available public database meant as a resource for research on the immune response to SARS-CoV-2. Samples were obtained from the ongoing ImmuneRACE study (first 160 participants) and from 1,254 subjects provided by 6 global collaborators. The sample metadata nearly always contained a de-identified subject ID, COVID-19 status, age in years and sex. Where available, HLA class I and class II types were obtained from metadata supplied by the sample provider rather than from assay-based typing.

About this clone: Which antigen it targets is not known. Base quality data are lacking; no much larger clone is found one base away.

The germline V gene encodes CDR1 GTSNPN and CDR2 SVGIG (reference sequence). Including the terminal cysteine and phenylalanine, the CDR3 comprises 14 residues. Only the CDR3 DNA is retained, 42 bases long and in frame from the first base. Germline trimming amounts to 2 bases on V and 1 base on J, with 4 as the count of junction bases outside the gene matches. In Seattle, one collaborating source enrolled patients while the infection was active and tracked those patients longitudinally over the course of disease. Whole blood was collected in K2EDTA tubes by collaborating institutions according to the institutions' own protocols. Collaborator samples were shipped for TCRbeta analysis as frozen whole blood, isolated PBMCs, or DNA extracted from either sample type. Overall results and qualifications from the work: The quantity of clinical and demographic metadata differed by source and by participant and was supplied without curation.

TCRbeta CDR3 regions were amplified from genomic DNA using the immunoSEQ Assay, a bias-controlled multiplex PCR. The authors' pipeline ran thus. Within the assay, amplification of reference gene primers was used to estimate how many nucleated cells each sample contained. Sequence reads were collapsed and filtered to measure the absolute abundance of every unique TCRbeta CDR3 rearrangement. Productive Simpson clonality was computed per sample as the square root of Simpson's diversity index over productive rearrangements. TCRdb retrieved this table from immuneACCESS and kept in-frame rearrangements only. Not all clones are present; in checked studies, unresolved V genes account for under half, and no reason is known for the remainder. V and J calls and clone size are copied from that table; D and trimming were computed from the DNA. Across this sample there are more than 150,000 clones, with around nine tenths seen only once. In total, the top ten clones hold around 12% of the sample.

Material: peripheral blood. The chain is made from TRBV30 and TRBJ2-5; the junction holds 7 bases that match TRBD2. The sequence came from a woman aged 65 to 85 with COVID-19, enrolled during active disease. The DNA sequence is given as TGTGCCTGGAGTTTTGGACTAGGCCAAGAGACCCAGTACTTC. Its translation is CAWSFGLGQETQYF.